This T cell receptor (beta chain) was identified in a study of CD8 T cells in Susac syndrome. Roughly 0.5 to 1 ug RNA was reverse transcribed with random hexamers. TCRdb itself ran the immunoSEQ multiplex PCR reads through MiXCR, one entry per CDR3 protein. The data hold approximately 150,000 distinct CDR3 sequences, with approximately 94% observed a single time. The controls, all healthy donors, were matched for age and sex. The CDR3 sequence is 16 residues long. The germline V gene encodes CDR1 SGDLS and CDR2 YYNGEE. Trimming shortened V by 3 bases and J by 0 bases, and 13 bases separated the two germline ends.

The chain uses TRBV9 and TRBJ2-4; D is perhaps TRBD1 (6 bases). The receptor comes from a human donor in good health. Sequenced sample: CD4+ T cells from PBMCs. The CDR3 loop reads CASSADQGLAKNIQYF. The CDR3 DNA reads TGTGCCAGCAGCGCAGACCAGGGGCTAGCCAAAAACATTCAGTACTTC.